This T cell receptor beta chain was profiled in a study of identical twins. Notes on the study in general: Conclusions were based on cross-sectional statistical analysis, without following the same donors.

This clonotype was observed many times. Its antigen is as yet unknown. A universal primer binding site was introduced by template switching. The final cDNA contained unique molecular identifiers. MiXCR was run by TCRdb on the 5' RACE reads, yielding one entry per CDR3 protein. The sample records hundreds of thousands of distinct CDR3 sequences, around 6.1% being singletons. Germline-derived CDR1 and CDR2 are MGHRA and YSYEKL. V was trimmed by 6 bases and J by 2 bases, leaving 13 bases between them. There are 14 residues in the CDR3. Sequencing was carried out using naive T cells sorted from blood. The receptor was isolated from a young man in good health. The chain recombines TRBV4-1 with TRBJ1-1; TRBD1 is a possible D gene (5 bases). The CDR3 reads CASRPLRANTEAFF. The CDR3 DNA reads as TGCGCCAGCAGGCCGCTCAGGGCAAACACTGAAGCTTTCTTT.